This T cell receptor (beta chain) appears in the sequencing data of a study of shared clonotypes between healthy human individuals. Assay: immunoSEQ multiplex PCR; the TCRdb copy retains only in-frame clones and omits some. The sample shows 1,400,000 or so clones, around 98.5% of them seen only once. The CDR3 spans 15 residues. CDR1 is LGHNA, CDR2 YNFKEQ, per germline. V shed 5 bases, J shed 4 bases, and the junction held 11 bases outside the gene matches. The sequencing sample was made of naive CD4+ T cells sorted from blood. The subset was: CD45RA+ positively selected. The genes are TRBV4-2 and TRBJ2-7, with TRBD1 matching over 7 bases. The source is a man between 25 and 39 years old in good health. The CDR3 DNA is TGTGCCAGCAGCACCCGACAGGGCGGTACGTACGAGCAGTACTTC. Translated, it gives CASSTRQGGTYEQYF.